This T cell receptor beta chain was observed in a study of T cells in Graves' hyperthyroidism and ophthalmopathy. About the study: Initial diagnosis, before any treatment, was when peripheral blood was collected.

Amplified TCR beta CDR3 regions derived from RNA transcripts. Initially, a first-round RT-PCR of the TCR CDR3 employed the HTBI primer set. MiXCR was run by TCRdb on the multiplex PCR reads, yielding one entry per CDR3 protein. The data show 700,000 or so distinct CDR3 sequences, roughly 15% seen once. Thyroid ultrasound, orbital computed tomography, clinical symptoms, and serum thyroxine and TRAb underpinned diagnoses. Fresh peripheral blood, 10 ml, yielded the PBMCs. This CDR3 is 15 amino acids long. Germline V lookup: CDR1 SGHNT, CDR2 YYREEE (reference sequence). The ends were cut back, 4 bases at V and 5 bases at J, with 18 bases in the middle.

The receptor's source is a woman between 45 and 65 years old with Graves' ophthalmopathy. The chain is built from TRBV5-4 and TRBJ1-1; no reliable D call. The material sequenced was blood. CDR3 sequence: CASSGVAAASTEAFF. The CDR3 region has the DNA TGTGCCAGCAGCGGCGTCGCGGCAGCTAGTACTGAAGCTTTCTTT.